A single sample gave rise to the 26 T cell receptor beta chains below, sequenced in a study of identical twins. MiXCR, applied by TCRdb to the 5' RACE reads, yields one record per CDR3 protein. The table shows hundreds of thousands of distinct CDR3 sequences, with roughly 18% occurring only once. The data were also submitted as part of a second study, on T cells expressing NK-cell markers.

Sequencing was carried out using PBMCs. These receptors originate from a woman aged 18-35 years in good health.

This clonotype has a handful of counts. The chain uses TRBV10-3 and TRBJ1-2; tentative D call: TRBD1 (5 bases). V dropped 3 bases and J dropped 4 bases, with 18 bases sitting between them. The germline CDR1 and CDR2 sequences are ENHRY and SYGVKD. The CDR3 contains 16 residues. Written as DNA, the CDR3 is TGTGCCATCAGTGAACTTGATCAGGGAGGAGGCTATGGCTACACCTTC. Protein sequence: CAISELDQGGGYGYTF.

The chain recombines TRBV3-1 with TRBJ2-3; 10 bases fit TRBD1. J lost 6 bases, V lost 4 bases, and 7 bases had no gene match. Germline CDR1 LGHDT, CDR2 YNNKEL (reference sequence). The CDR3 loop spans 15 amino acids. The CDR3 DNA follows: TGTGCCAGCAGCCTACGGACAGGGGGGGCGGATACGCAGTATTTT. It is translated as CASSLRTGGADTQYF.

This clonotype has a count of ten or more. This chain connects TRBV7-2 to TRBJ2-7; 9 positions agree with TRBD1. With V trimmed by 3 bases and J by 5 bases, 11 bases remained unmatched. The V gene's germline CDR1 is SGHTA and CDR2 FQGNSA. This CDR3 contains 16 residues. This CDR3 is CASSFPGQGFADEQYF. CDR3 bases: TGTGCCAGCAGCTTCCCGGGACAGGGTTTTGCGGACGAGCAGTACTTC.

The chain couples TRBV7-9 to TRBJ2-3; TRBD1 or TRBD2 may be the D gene (5 bases each). V shed 1 base and J shed 2 bases, with 13 bases lying between them. Germline loops: CDR1 SEHNR, CDR2 FQNEAQ (reference sequence). The CDR3 is 16 residues long. CDR3 amino acids: CASSLGGTGNTDTQYF. The CDR3 DNA reads TGTGCCAGCAGCTTAGGGGGGACCGGCAACACAGATACGCAGTATTTT.

This clonotype appeared a few times. The chain uses TRBV20-1 and TRBJ2-2; 10 nucleotides agree with TRBD2. J lost 2 bases, V lost 0 bases, and 6 bases had no gene match. Per the germline V gene, CDR1 is DFQATT and CDR2 is SNEGSKA (reference sequence). The CDR3 length is 17 residues. CDR3 coding DNA: TGCAGTGCTAGAGACCGACTAGCGGGCTTTAACACCGGGGAGCTGTTTTTT. Protein: CSARDRLAGFNTGELFF.

CDR3 amino acids: CASSSGQSIGYTF. The DNA for the CDR3 is TGTGCCAGCAGCTCTGGACAATCCATCGGCTACACCTTC. The rearrangement joins TRBV7-9 to TRBJ1-2, with a weak D call TRBD1 (5 bases). The CDR3 runs 13 residues. Germline CDR1 reads SEHNR; CDR2 reads FQNEAQ (reference sequence). V lost 4 bases to trimming and J lost 8 bases, with 14 bases between them.

The rearrangement links TRBV15 to TRBJ2-5; 7 bases align to TRBD2. Germline V gives CDR1 LNHNV, CDR2 YYDKDF (reference sequence). V shed 9 bases, J shed 5 bases, and the junction held 15 bases outside the gene matches. The CDR3 spans 15 residues. The CDR3 DNA follows: TGTGCCACTAAAACCACTAGCGCGCCACCGGAGACCCAGTACTTC. Translation: CATKTTSAPPETQYF.

The gene calls are TRBV12-3 or TRBV12-4 and TRBJ1-1; D remains ambiguous. This CDR3 has 12 residues. Trimming pared 5 bases from V and 7 bases from J, leaving 11 bases between. The CDR3 DNA follows: TGTGCCAGCAGTCTCAGTACTCTTGAAGCTTTCTTT. Protein product: CASSLSTLEAFF.

J is TRBJ2-1 and V is TRBV12-3 or TRBV12-4, with 8 nucleotides matching TRBD2. This CDR3 is built from 16 residues. V was clipped by 5 bases and J by 8 bases; unmatched bases: 14. Here the CDR3 reads CASSQIPGLVLYEQFF. In DNA form, the CDR3 reads TGTGCCAGCAGTCAGATTCCGGGACTAGTCCTCTATGAGCAGTTCTTC.

This clonotype was seen many times. DNA of the CDR3: TGTGCCAGCAGCCGTAGTCGGGGGAACATGAACACTGAAGCTTTCTTT. As protein: CASSRSRGNMNTEAFF. V is TRBV7-9 and J is TRBJ1-1; possibly TRBD1 for D (5 bases). Trimming stripped 5 bases from V and 0 bases from J, with 16 bases between. This CDR3 is built from 16 residues. Germline CDR1 is SEHNR and CDR2 is FQNEAQ (reference sequence).

The rearrangement uses TRBV7-8 and TRBJ1-2; no firm D call. In germline, CDR1 is SGHVS, CDR2 FQNEAQ. Trimming removed 6 bases from V and 4 bases from J, with 12 bases in between. This CDR3 has 13 residues. DNA for the CDR3: TGTGCCAGCAGTGTTAGGGAGGCCTATGGCTACACCTTC. Translating it yields CASSVREAYGYTF.

The chain uses TRBV5-1 and TRBJ1-3, with no clear D. The V gene lost 4 bases and the J gene lost 0 bases, with 14 bases spanning the gap. The CDR3 loop spans 16 amino acids. CDR1 SGHRS and CDR2 YFSETQ come from the germline V gene. CDR3 DNA sequence: TGCGCCAGCAGCATGGACCCATTGAGCTCTGGAAACACCATATATTTT. It is translated as CASSMDPLSSGNTIYF.

The chain links TRBV20-1 to TRBJ1-1; D is unclear. V shed 3 bases and J shed 2 bases, with 10 bases lying between them. The CDR3 sequence is 13 residues long. CDR1 and CDR2 (germline): DFQATT, SNEGSKA (reference sequence). The CDR3 DNA is TGCAGTGCTAGTGCCGGGGTTAACACTGAAGCTTTCTTT. Its translation is CSASAGVNTEAFF.

The chain is built from TRBV5-1 and TRBJ2-7; 10 bases are shared with TRBD2. Unmatched junction bases numbered 5, after V lost 2 bases and J lost 3 bases. Germline V gene lookup returns CDR1 SGHRS and CDR2 YFSETQ. The CDR3 is made up of 15 amino acids. The CDR3 is CASSFLQRGGYEQYF. The CDR3 coding sequence is TGCGCCAGCAGCTTCCTCCAGCGGGGGGGCTACGAGCAGTACTTC.

V gene TRBV20-1 combines with J gene TRBJ2-7; TRBD2 agrees at 8 bases. CDR3 size: 15 residues. Germline CDR1 is DFQATT and CDR2 is SNEGSKA (reference sequence). V dropped 4 bases and J dropped 4; count of bases not matched to a gene: 12. The CDR3 here is CSAIKRGLAEYEQYF. In nucleotides, the CDR3 is TGCAGTGCTATCAAGCGGGGGCTGGCGGAGTACGAGCAGTACTTC.

This clonotype turned up a few times. V usage is TRBV10-1 and J usage is TRBJ2-4; D call uncertain. From germline, CDR1 is WNHNN and CDR2 SYGVQD (reference sequence). The V end lost 0 bases, the J end lost 5 bases, and 8 bases lay between the germline ends. This CDR3 is 14 amino acids long. This CDR3 is CASSESGTQNIQYF. In DNA, the CDR3 is TGCGCCAGCAGTGAGTCGGGTACCCAAAACATTCAGTACTTC.

V gene TRBV20-1 combines with J gene TRBJ2-7; D may match TRBD1 or TRBD2 (5 bases each). Trimming removed 7 bases from V and 6 bases from J, with 22 bases in between. The CDR3 consists of 14 residues. Germline V lookup: CDR1 DFQATT, CDR2 SNEGSKA (reference sequence). The CDR3 nucleotides read TGCAGTGTCTTAATAGCGAACTCAGGGACCGAGCAGTACTTC. This sequence encodes CSVLIANSGTEQYF.

The chain couples TRBV4-3 to TRBJ2-1; possibly TRBD1 for D (6 bases). Trimming stripped 1 base from V and 1 base from J, with 8 bases between. The CDR3 totals 15 residues. The germline V gene encodes CDR1 LGHNA and CDR2 YSLEER. CDR3 nucleotide sequence: TGCGCCAGCAGCCAAGGAGACAGGTCCTACAATGAGCAGTTCTTC. This encodes CASSQGDRSYNEQFF.

V usage is TRBV5-6 and J usage is TRBJ2-1; 7 positions agree with TRBD1. The length of the CDR3 is 15 residues. The V and J ends lost 0 bases and 10 bases, in that order; junction bases with no gene match: 10. Germline CDR1 and CDR2: SGHDT and YYEEEE. The CDR3 DNA sequence: TGTGCCAGCAGCTTGGGTATCGGACAGGCGATGGAGCAGTTCTTC. Translation gives CASSLGIGQAMEQFF.

CDR3 amino acids: CASSPGLPQREQYF. The DNA of the CDR3 is TGTGCCAGCAGCCCGGGACTACCGCAACGCGAGCAGTACTTC. This chain links TRBV7-2 with TRBJ2-7; 7 positions agree with TRBD2. Trimming took 5 bases from V and 6 from J; bases not matched to a gene: 10. Looked up from germline, CDR1 is SGHTA and CDR2 is FQGNSA. The CDR3 totals 14 residues.

This clonotype was counted between two and nine times. The V and J genes are TRBV4-3 and TRBJ2-7, with no clear D. Trimming stripped 0 bases from V and 6 bases from J, with 15 bases between. CDR1 LGHNA and CDR2 YSLEER come from the germline V gene. This CDR3 region has 15 residues. The CDR3 protein is CASSQDRALPREQYF. CDR3 sequence (DNA): TGCGCCAGCAGCCAAGATCGGGCACTCCCCCGCGAGCAGTACTTC.

This clonotype has just a few counts. Sequence at one end of the junction differs from germline and may be a read error. V is TRBV28 and J is TRBJ2-4; weak D call: TRBD1 (6 bases). The germline V gene encodes CDR1 MDHEN and CDR2 SYDVKM. The CDR3 totals 13 residues. The CDR3: CASSETGQPDRNF. The CDR3 DNA is TGTGCCAGCAGCGAAACCGGACAGCCCGATAGGAACTTC.

V gene TRBV7-2 combines with J gene TRBJ2-2; 9 bases fit TRBD1. CDR3 size: 16 residues. After removal of 6 bases from V and 3 bases from J, the junction contained 8 bases not matched to a gene. The V gene's germline CDR1 is SGHTA and CDR2 FQGNSA. The CDR3 sequence is CASRVQGAGDTGELFF. CDR3 DNA: TGTGCCAGCAGGGTACAGGGGGCTGGAGACACCGGGGAGCTGTTTTTT.

Only a few counts were recorded for this clonotype. This chain uses TRBV29-1 with TRBJ2-7; D is undetermined. The V gene lost 1 base and the J gene lost 0 bases, with 7 bases spanning the gap. The CDR3 extends over 13 amino acids. Germline loops: CDR1 SQVTM, CDR2 ANQGSEA. CDR3 loop: CSVEAAYSYEQYF. The CDR3 nucleotides read TGCAGCGTTGAAGCCGCTTACTCCTACGAGCAGTACTTC.

This clonotype appeared a few times. This chain joins TRBV7-2 and TRBJ1-1, with unresolved D. Between the trimmed V and J ends, which lost 1 base and 6 bases, there was a span of 15 bases. Germline CDR1 and CDR2: SGHTA and FQGNSA. The CDR3 extends over 15 amino acids. CDR3 region: CASSLEVRRTSEAFF. The CDR3 nucleotides are TGTGCCAGCAGCTTAGAGGTCAGGAGAACCTCTGAAGCTTTCTTT.

The chain uses TRBV20-1 and TRBJ2-1, with a weak D call TRBD2 (5 bases). V was clipped by 2 bases and J by 5 bases, with 7 bases between them. The CDR3 has 12 residues. CDR1 DFQATT and CDR2 SNEGSKA come from the germline V gene (reference sequence). The CDR3 here is CSARRGNNEQFF. The CDR3 bases are TGCAGTGCTAGACGAGGGAACAATGAGCAGTTCTTC.